These 25 T cell receptor beta chains share one sample of origin, sequenced in a study of T cells in Graves' hyperthyroidism and ophthalmopathy. Amplified TCR beta CDR3 regions derived from RNA transcripts. The primer set for the first-round RT-PCR of the TCR CDR3 was HTBI. TCRdb itself ran the multiplex PCR reads through MiXCR, one entry per CDR3 protein. The sample consists of about 560,000 distinct CDR3 sequences, about 15% of them appearing once. Sequencing was performed on blood. The source of these receptors is a woman in her 30s with Graves' hyperthyroidism.

The gene calls are TRBV6-2 or TRBV6-3 and TRBJ2-1; no clear D. The CDR3 has 14 amino acids. The ends were cut back, 2 bases at V and 2 bases at J, with 7 bases in the middle. Germline assignment: CDR1 MNHEY and CDR2 SVGEGT. The CDR3 reads CASSYDFTYNEQFF. The CDR3 region has the DNA TGTGCCAGCAGTTACGACTTCACCTACAATGAGCAGTTCTTC.

In regard to this clonotype: This could be a read error, since a much larger clone is one nucleotide away. The chain links TRBV2 to TRBJ1-4, with D perhaps TRBD1 (6 bases). This CDR3 is built from 13 residues. Germline V gene lookup returns CDR1 SNHLY and CDR2 FYNNEI. Trimming took off 10 bases at V and 7 bases at J, with 16 bases between the two ends. The CDR3 spells CAIRGSLIEKLFF. CDR3 nucleotide sequence: TGTGCCATCAGGGGAAGCTTAATTGAAAAACTGTTTTTT.

CDR3 in amino acids: CSVETGQGYNEQFF. In DNA, the CDR3 is TGCAGCGTTGAAACGGGACAGGGATACAATGAGCAGTTCTTC. This rearrangement joins TRBV29-1 to TRBJ2-1; TRBD1 agrees at 9 bases. The trim removed 2 bases at V and 4 bases at J, leaving 3 bases unmatched. CDR1 and CDR2 from the germline V gene are SQVTM and ANQGSEA. The CDR3 runs 14 residues.

The chain recombines TRBV4-3 with TRBJ2-2; 9 bases fit TRBD2. Germline V CDR1 and CDR2: LGHNA, YSLEER. The CDR3 contains 16 residues. The V and J ends lost 7 bases and 7 bases, in that order; junction bases with no gene match: 13. The CDR3 DNA sequence: TGCGCCAGCACCCTGTCGGCGGGAGGGCCGGGCGGGGAGCTGTTTTTT. Translated: CASTLSAGGPGGELFF.

This clonotype was counted between two and nine times. The chain couples TRBV4-1 to TRBJ2-4; the D is unclear. Germline CDR1 reads MGHRA; CDR2 reads YSYEKL. This CDR3 comprises 15 residues. Trimming took 4 bases from V and 5 from J, leaving 15 bases between them. The CDR3 is CASSLLGQTENIQYF. For the CDR3, the DNA is TGCGCCAGCAGCCTGCTAGGGCAGACTGAAAACATTCAGTACTTC.

The V call is TRBV4-2, the J call TRBJ2-5; 8 nucleotides line up with TRBD2. CDR1 and CDR2 (germline): LGHNA, YNFKEQ. The V segment lost 6 bases and the J segment 5 bases; nucleotides outside the gene matches: 8. The length of the CDR3 is 14 residues. CDR3 amino acids: CASSGSGSVETQYF. CDR3 bases: TGTGCCAGCAGTGGGAGCGGGAGCGTTGAGACCCAGTACTTC.

This clonotype was seen a handful of times. The genes are TRBV27 and TRBJ2-7, with a tentative D call TRBD1 (6 bases). The CDR3 consists of 16 residues. Trimming shortened V by 6 bases and J by 5 bases, and 23 bases separated the two germline ends. Germline V gives CDR1 MNHEY, CDR2 SMNVEV (reference sequence). The CDR3 nucleotides read TGTGCCAGCAGGTTTACAGGGTACCCCTCGTCCGACGAGCAGTACTTC. It codes for CASRFTGYPSSDEQYF.

V gene TRBV18 combines with J gene TRBJ1-1, with a tentative D call TRBD1 (5 bases). In germline, CDR1 is KGHSH, CDR2 LQKENI. The germline V and J ends were trimmed by 2 bases and 4 bases, with 11 bases remaining between them. The CDR3 is 14 amino acids. The chain's CDR3 is CASSPRRQGTEAFF. DNA of the CDR3: TGTGCCAGCTCACCAAGGCGGCAGGGCACTGAAGCTTTCTTT.

This clonotype was counted only a few times. The gene calls are TRBV12-3 or TRBV12-4 and TRBJ2-6; 7 nucleotides match TRBD2. This CDR3 contains 19 residues. After removal of 5 bases from V and 0 bases from J, the junction contained 13 bases not matched to a gene. DNA of the CDR3: TGTGCCAGCAGTGGAACGGGCTGGGGGGGGAACTCTGGGGCCAACGTCCTGACTTTC. Protein product: CASSGTGWGGNSGANVLTF.

This clonotype was observed many times. This chain links TRBV4-2 with TRBJ1-5; no definite D call. CDR3 size: 15 residues. The ends were cut back, 1 base at V and 2 bases at J, with 9 bases in the middle. Per the germline V gene, CDR1 is LGHNA and CDR2 is YNFKEQ. Here the CDR3 DNA reads TGTGCCAGCAGCCAAGGGGGTGGCGGCAATCAGCCCCAGCATTTT. Its protein is CASSQGGGGNQPQHF.

At least ten counts were recorded for this clonotype. The V and J genes are TRBV7-9 and TRBJ2-1; 7 positions match TRBD2. V lost 7 bases and J lost 5; bases outside the gene matches: 11. The CDR3 extends over 15 amino acids. Germline-derived CDR1 and CDR2 are SEHNR and FQNEAQ (reference sequence). In DNA form, the CDR3 reads TGTGCCAGCAAGGTCGAGAAGGCGGGAGACAATGAGCAGTTCTTC. As protein: CASKVEKAGDNEQFF.

This chain uses TRBV5-1 with TRBJ2-5; maybe TRBD2 (5 bases). V was cut by 2 bases and J by 5 bases, with 10 bases left in between. CDR3 length equals 13 residues. Germline assignment: CDR1 SGHRS and CDR2 YFSETQ. DNA of the CDR3: TGCGCCAGCAGCTTTTCAGCGGAGGAGACCCAGTACTTC. Its translation is CASSFSAEETQYF.

Only a few counts were recorded for this clonotype. The chain couples TRBV25-1 to TRBJ2-3, with D perhaps matching TRBD2 (7 bases). V lost 10 bases, J lost 2 bases, and 19 bases lay in between. The CDR3 extends over 15 amino acids. Germline CDR1 reads MGHDK; CDR2 reads SYGVNS. CDR3 DNA sequence: TGTGCCACCGCAGAGGGGGGGCTAAACACAGATACGCAGTATTTT. Its protein product is CATAEGGLNTDTQYF.

This clonotype has ten or more counts. The chain couples TRBV30 to TRBJ2-7; D gene unclear. Germline CDR1 is GTSNPN and CDR2 is SVGIG (reference sequence). V was pared by 3 bases and J by 7 bases, with 13 bases between. The CDR3 is 12 residues long. The CDR3 DNA sequence: TGTGCCTGGAGCGTAAGAGGTTGGGAGCAGTACTTC. This codes for CAWSVRGWEQYF.

This clonotype was picked up a small number of times. This CDR3 reads CASATDRVVGEQYF. In nucleotides, the CDR3 is TGTGCTAGTGCCACGGACAGGGTAGTCGGGGAGCAGTACTTC. The V gene is TRBV12-5, the J gene TRBJ2-7, with 8 bases that match TRBD1. The germline CDR1 and CDR2 sequences are LGHNT and FRNRAP. Germline trimming cut 7 bases from V and 7 bases from J; bases unmatched to any gene: 12. The CDR3 runs to 14 residues. Full variable domain (rest looked up from reference TRBV12-5 and TRBJ2-7): DARVTQTPRHKVTEMGQEVTMRCQPILGHNTVFWYRQTMMQGLELLAYFRNRAPLDDSGMPKDRFSAEMPDATLATLKIQPSEPRDSAVYFCASATDRVVGEQYFGPGTRLTVT.

The chain has TRBV29-1 and TRBJ2-5; TRBD2 agrees at 7 bases. From germline, CDR1 is SQVTM and CDR2 ANQGSEA. The junction had 5 bases not matched to a gene; V was cut back by 6 bases and J by 4 bases. The CDR3 has 12 amino acids. CDR3 nucleotides: TGCAGCGTAAGGCTAGCGGCAGAGACCCAGTACTTC. As protein: CSVRLAAETQYF. The full variable domain, completed using reference TRBV29-1 and TRBJ2-5, is SAVISQKPSRDICQRGTSLTIQCQVDSQVTMMFWYRQQPGQSLTLIATANQGSEATYESGFVIDKFPISRPNLTFSTLTVSNMSPEDSSIYLCSVRLAAETQYFGPGTRLLVL.

This clonotype came up many times. The genes are TRBV3-1 and TRBJ2-1; no reliable D call. This CDR3 region has 12 residues. V was pared by 7 bases and J by 8 bases, with 12 bases between. The V gene's germline CDR1 is LGHDT and CDR2 YNNKEL (reference sequence). CDR3 sequence: CASISIGDEQFF. The CDR3, as DNA: TGTGCCAGCATAAGTATTGGAGATGAGCAGTTCTTC.

This clonotype was recorded at least ten times. The chain is built from TRBV29-1 and TRBJ2-3; D ambiguous. Germline CDR1 reads SQVTM; CDR2 reads ANQGSEA. The V end was cut by 3 bases, the J end by 4 bases, with 17 bases between. CDR3 length equals 15 residues. In DNA, the CDR3 is TGCAGCGTTGAGGGGTTCCGAAGCCAGCCAGATACGCAGTATTTT. Translation gives CSVEGFRSQPDTQYF.

This clonotype was detected many times. The V call is TRBV12-3 or TRBV12-4, the J call TRBJ2-7; tentative D call: TRBD1 (5 bases). The CDR3 runs 12 residues. V lost 3 bases and J lost 5, with 8 bases in between. CDR3 DNA: TGTGCCAGCAGTTTCGACAGAGACGAGCAGTACTTC. It encodes CASSFDRDEQYF.

This clonotype was picked up many times. J is TRBJ2-2 and V is TRBV6-2 or TRBV6-3, with 7 nucleotides matching TRBD2. J gave up 0 bases and V 4 bases, and 2 bases lay outside the gene matches. Germline V gene data show CDR1 as MNHEY and CDR2 as SVGEGT. CDR3 length: 15 residues. CDR3 sequence: CASSLLAPNTGELFF. Here the CDR3 DNA reads TGTGCCAGCAGTTTACTAGCGCCGAACACCGGGGAGCTGTTTTTT.

V gene TRBV6-1 combines with J gene TRBJ2-5, with 7 positions matching TRBD1. CDR3 length equals 13 residues. CDR1 is MNHNS and CDR2 is SASEGT in the germline V gene. The junction had 4 bases not matched to a gene; V was cut back by 4 bases and J by 5 bases. The CDR3 sequence: CASSGQGRETQYF. CDR3 nucleotide sequence: TGTGCCAGCAGTGGACAGGGTCGCGAGACCCAGTACTTC.

The V call is TRBV18, the J call TRBJ2-5; D not resolved. V gave up 0 bases and J gave up 5 bases, with 7 bases separating them. Germline loops: CDR1 KGHSH, CDR2 LQKENI. CDR3 size: 13 residues. The CDR3 DNA follows: TGTGCCAGCTCACCACCCAACGTCGAGACCCAGTACTTC. Its protein product is CASSPPNVETQYF.

This clonotype was seen many times. V is TRBV7-8 and J is TRBJ2-3; D ambiguous. Between the trimmed V and J ends, which lost 8 bases and 2 bases, there was a span of 14 bases. CDR3 length: 14 residues. Per germline, CDR1 SGHVS and CDR2 FQNEAQ. CDR3 DNA: TGTGCCAGCCGCCTCGTGTTTACCACAGATACGCAGTATTTT. Its translation is CASRLVFTTDTQYF.

V and J are TRBV6-1 and TRBJ1-6; weak D call: TRBD1 (6 bases). CDR3 length: 16 amino acids. Trimming removed 1 base at V and 2 bases at J, with 9 bases between. CDR1 and CDR2 (germline): MNHNS, SASEGT. The CDR3 is CASSEDGGPYNSPLHF. The CDR3 nucleotides read TGTGCCAGCAGTGAAGATGGGGGGCCCTATAATTCACCCCTCCACTTT.

This clonotype was detected only once. The gene calls are TRBV6-1 and TRBJ2-7, with 7 bases lining up with TRBD1. The CDR3 consists of 15 residues. CDR1 and CDR2 from the germline V gene are MNHNS and SASEGT. V was pared by 5 bases and J by 3 bases, with 10 bases of the junction left unmatched. As DNA, the CDR3 is TGTGCCAGCAGTACCCGTGGACAGGAAAACTACGAGCAGTACTTC. It codes for CASSTRGQENYEQYF.